This is a list of T cell receptor beta chains from one sample in a study of cytomegalovirus exposure and HLA in healthy donors. The table came from immunoSEQ multiplex PCR; TCRdb's copy has only in-frame clones and leaves some out. The table records about 98,000 clones, around nine tenths of them present only once. The source material was PBMCs. These receptors came from a woman aged 25 to 39 in good health and CMV-seronegative. CDR3s include the opening cysteine and the closing phenylalanine or tryptophan. The D gene is left open where the match is weak. The size entry is marked missing in some rows and otherwise reads once, few, many or a size class.

cdr3_length | clone_size | j_call | v_call | d_call | cdr3_aa | cdr3_nt
12 | - | TRBJ2-1 | TRBV7-9 | - | CASSLLYNEQFF | TGTGCCAGCAGCCTCCTATACAATGAGCAGTTCTTC
17 | - | TRBJ1-4 | TRBV7-6 | - | CASSLWPPGATNEKLFF | TGTGCCAGCAGCTTATGGCCCCCCGGGGCAACTAATGAAAAACTGTTTTTT
11 | - | TRBJ2-7 | TRBV20-1 | TRBD2 | CSASFRTRVYF | TGCAGTGCTAGTTTTCGGACTAGAGTGTACTTC
17 | - | TRBJ1-6 | TRBV5-1 | TRBD1 | CASSLAGLDRGGSPLHF | TGCGCCAGCAGCTTGGCCGGGCTGGACAGGGGTGGATCACCCCTCCACTTT
18 | - | TRBJ2-6 | TRBV5-1 | TRBD1 | CASSLSGTGLSGANVLTF | TGCGCCAGCAGCTTGTCCGGGACAGGCCTCTCTGGGGCCAACGTCCTGACTTTC
15 | - | TRBJ2-1 | TRBV9 | TRBD2 | CASSTSSGLNDEQFF | TGTGCCAGCAGCACGTCTAGCGGACTAAACGATGAGCAGTTCTTC
13 | - | TRBJ2-3 | TRBV5-4 | - | CASKGRVGETQYF | TGTGCCAGCAAAGGCAGGGTAGGAGAAACGCAGTATTTT
16 | - | TRBJ2-7 | TRBV5-1 | TRBD1 | CASSSSLTGSSDEQYF | TGCGCCAGCAGCTCCTCATTGACAGGGAGCTCTGACGAGCAGTACTTC
15 | few | TRBJ1-5 | TRBV18 | TRBD1 | CASSPVRDRDQPQHF | TGTGCCAGCTCACCAGTCCGGGACAGGGATCAGCCCCAGCATTTT
16 | - | TRBJ2-7 | TRBV27 | - | CASRRTGVGGFNEQYF | TGTGCCAGCAGACGCACAGGGGTTGGAGGGTTCAACGAGCAGTACTTC
14 | - | TRBJ1-2 | TRBV6-1 | - | CASSEGAADYGYTF | TGTGCCAGCAGTGAGGGGGCCGCGGACTATGGCTACACCTTC
16 | - | TRBJ2-1 | TRBV5-1 | TRBD2 | CASSLELAGGYNEQFF | TGCGCCAGCAGCTTGGAACTAGCGGGGGGTTACAATGAGCAGTTCTTC
16 | - | TRBJ2-5 | TRBV9 | - | CASNVDPRAFQETQYF | TGTGCCAGCAACGTCGACCCGAGGGCTTTCCAAGAGACCCAGTACTTC
16 | - | TRBJ2-5 | TRBV6-5 | TRBD2 | CASSYLRLVGRETQYF | TGTGCCAGCAGTTACCTCCGACTCGTCGGGAGGGAGACCCAGTACTTC
16 | - | TRBJ2-2 | TRBV27 | - | CASRNPGGAGSGELFF | TGTGCCAGCAGGAACCCGGGTGGGGCAGGGTCCGGGGAGCTGTTTTTT
14 | - | TRBJ2-7 | TRBV10-3 | TRBD2 | CAISDRREGFEQYF | TGTGCCATCAGTGATAGGCGGGAGGGCTTCGAGCAGTACTTC
16 | - | TRBJ2-3 | TRBV2 | TRBD2 | CASRRSSGGLTDTQYF | TGTGCCAGCAGAAGGTCTAGCGGGGGACTCACAGATACGCAGTATTTT
15 | - | TRBJ1-2 | TRBV4-1 | TRBD1 | CASSHGPGTGNSYTF | TGCGCCAGCAGCCATGGACCGGGGACAGGGAACTCCTACACCTTC
15 | - | TRBJ1-6 | TRBV2 | - | CASKTGGLGNSPLHF | TGTGCCAGCAAAACGGGGGGCCTGGGTAATTCACCCCTCCACTTT
12 | - | TRBJ1-3 | TRBV2 | - | CACGPMRNTIYF | TGTGCCTGCGGTCCAATGCGAAACACCATATATTTT
12 | - | TRBJ2-5 | TRBV7-3 | - | CASSDQGETQYF | TGTGCCAGCAGTGACCAGGGAGAGACCCAGTACTTC
15 | - | TRBJ2-1 | TRBV10-3 | TRBD2 | CAISETPGLALEQFF | TGTGCCATCAGTGAGACCCCCGGACTAGCCCTGGAGCAGTTCTTC
13 | - | TRBJ1-2 | TRBV27 | TRBD1 | CASRARGAYGYTF | TGTGCCAGCCGCGCCAGGGGGGCCTATGGCTACACCTTC
14 | - | TRBJ2-7 | TRBV9 | - | CASSVADSSYEQYF | TGTGCCAGCAGCGTAGCTGACAGTTCCTACGAGCAGTACTTC
16 | - | TRBJ1-5 | TRBV5-1 | - | CASSEGLRGQGQPQHF | TGCGCCAGCAGCGAGGGACTAAGGGGTCAGGGCCAGCCCCAGCATTTT
18 | - | TRBJ2-2 | TRBV27 | TRBD1 | CASSRRTGAYANTGELFF | TGTGCCAGCAGTCGACGGACAGGGGCCTACGCGAACACCGGGGAGCTGTTTTTT
15 | - | TRBJ1-2 | TRBV6-1 | - | CASSAGVPYNYGYTF | TGTGCCAGCAGTGCAGGGGTTCCATACAACTATGGCTACACCTTC
13 | - | TRBJ2-7 | TRBV7-3 | - | CASSPTGNIKQYF | TGTGCCAGCAGCCCGACAGGAAATATTAAGCAGTACTTC
14 | once | TRBJ1-1 | TRBV18 | - | CASSLTVGTTEAFF | TGTGCCAGCTCCCTCACAGTGGGTACCACTGAAGCTTTCTTT
16 | - | TRBJ1-5 | TRBV11-2 | TRBD1 | CASSSENRGSNQPQHF | TGTGCCAGCAGCTCGGAAAACAGGGGATCAAATCAGCCCCAGCATTTT
16 | - | TRBJ2-3 | TRBV5-8 | TRBD2 | CASSRGLAGDTDTQYF | TGTGCCAGCAGCCGAGGACTAGCGGGGGACACAGATACGCAGTATTTT
18 | - | TRBJ2-2 | TRBV19 | TRBD1 | CASSNVPRTGRFTGELFF | TGTGCCAGTAGTAATGTCCCTAGGACAGGGCGGTTCACCGGGGAGCTGTTTTTT
12 | - | TRBJ2-7 | TRBV2 | - | CASMSGFYEQYF | TGTGCCAGCATGAGCGGGTTCTACGAGCAGTACTTC
14 | - | TRBJ1-2 | TRBV19 | TRBD1 | CASSQGTGTYGYTF | TGTGCCAGTAGCCAGGGGACAGGGACCTATGGCTACACCTTC
15 | - | TRBJ2-7 | TRBV7-3 | TRBD2 | CASSPRGGGLYEQYF | TGTGCCAGCAGCCCCCGCGGCGGGGGGCTCTACGAGCAGTACTTC
15 | - | TRBJ1-5 | TRBV27 | TRBD1 | CASKISPTGGQPQHF | TGTGCCAGCAAGATTTCGCCTACAGGGGGTCAGCCCCAGCATTTT
15 | - | TRBJ2-1 | TRBV7-9 | - | CASSLGDWDSNEQFF | TGTGCCAGCAGCTTAGGGGACTGGGACTCAAATGAGCAGTTCTTC
13 | - | TRBJ2-1 | TRBV2 | - | CASIGARPNEQFF | TGTGCCAGCATAGGGGCCCGACCTAATGAGCAGTTCTTC
12 | - | TRBJ2-1 | TRBV6-5 | - | CASSPGAKGQFF | TGTGCCAGCAGCCCAGGGGCCAAAGGGCAGTTCTTC
16 | - | TRBJ2-7 | TRBV4-1 | - | CASSQDWGVNSYEQYF | TGCGCCAGCAGCCAAGATTGGGGGGTGAACTCCTACGAGCAGTACTTC
15 | - | TRBJ2-3 | TRBV18 | - | CASSPGGSSTDTQYF | TGTGCCAGCTCACCAGGAGGCAGCAGCACGGATACGCAGTATTTT
15 | - | TRBJ1-5 | TRBV27 | - | CASSLFPRAGQPQHF | TGTGCCAGCAGTTTATTTCCGAGGGCGGGTCAGCCCCAGCATTTT
14 | - | TRBJ2-7 | TRBV6-6 | - | CASTLVEGAGEQYF | TGTGCCAGCACCTTAGTGGAGGGGGCGGGGGAGCAGTACTTC
16 | - | TRBJ2-2 | TRBV18 | - | CASSPSIGLNTGELFF | TGTGCCAGCTCACCCTCGATTGGGCTTAACACCGGGGAGCTGTTTTTT
15 | - | TRBJ1-3 | TRBV2 | TRBD1 | CASSARRGLGNTIYF | TGTGCCAGCAGTGCTCGTAGGGGGCTCGGAAACACCATATATTTT